The 14 T cell receptor beta chains reported below all come from one sample, sequenced in a study of blood T cells in healthy people across ages. With a J-beta primer mix and a sample-barcoded 5' primer, a second PCR ran roughly 7 to 11 cycles. MiXCR was run by TCRdb on the 5' RACE reads, yielding one entry per CDR3 protein. The sample has 1,800,000 or so distinct CDR3 sequences; approximately 39% are singletons. Sequencing was performed on blood. The receptors were gathered from a human donor in good health.

The chain joins TRBV7-2 to TRBJ2-7, with 9 nucleotides matching TRBD2. Matching the DNA end better, TRBJ2-5 makes the J call doubtful. CDR1 is SGHTA and CDR2 is FQGNSA in the germline V gene. CDR3 size: 16 residues. The chain's CDR3 is CASSLSGTSFFETQYF. For the CDR3, the DNA is TGTGCCAGCAGCTTAAGCGGGACTAGCTTTTTCGAGACCCAGTACTTC.

This clonotype was recorded many times. The V call is TRBV5-1, the J call TRBJ2-7, with D possibly being TRBD2 (5 bases). Deletions cut 4 bases from V and 2 bases from J, with 13 bases between. Per the germline V gene, CDR1 is SGHRS and CDR2 is YFSETQ. This CDR3 has 14 residues. The CDR3 DNA reads as TGCGCCAGCAGCCCGGGATTGGGTGCCTACGAGCAGTACTTC. Translating gives CASSPGLGAYEQYF.

The chain carries TRBV10-3 and TRBJ2-7, with 14 positions matching TRBD2. This CDR3 comprises 17 residues. V gave up 6 bases and J gave up 0 bases; unmatched junction bases: 7. Germline V lookup: CDR1 ENHRY, CDR2 SYGVKD. The CDR3 is CAIRPGTSGGSSYEQYF. CDR3 nucleotide sequence: TGTGCCATCAGACCCGGGACTAGCGGGGGTTCCTCCTACGAGCAGTACTTC.

This clonotype has at least ten counts. The chain joins TRBV7-9 to TRBJ2-7; no clear D. Germline V gene sequence: CDR1 SEHNR, CDR2 FQNEAQ (reference sequence). The length of the CDR3 is 13 residues. Trimming cost V 1 base and J 2 bases, with 6 bases left between them. CDR3 sequence (DNA): TGTGCCAGCAGCTTAGTAACTGCCTACGAGCAGTACTTC. It specifies CASSLVTAYEQYF.

The V call is TRBV7-2, the J call TRBJ2-5; tentatively, D is TRBD1 or TRBD2 (5 bases each). CDR1 and CDR2 from the germline V gene are SGHTA and FQGNSA. V lost 5 bases and J 0 bases, leaving 16 bases between the germline ends. The CDR3 contains 16 residues. The CDR3 here is CASSPGTLPYQETQYF. The CDR3 coding sequence is TGTGCCAGCAGCCCGGGGACGCTACCTTACCAAGAGACCCAGTACTTC.

This sequence joins TRBV20-1 and TRBJ2-5, with 12 bases fitting TRBD1. Germline CDR1 reads DFQATT; CDR2 reads SNEGSKA (reference sequence). This CDR3 has 12 amino acids. Losses at the gene ends were 6 bases for V and 11 bases for J; bases not matched to a gene: 7. CDR3 in DNA: TGCAGTGCAGGGACAGGGGGCGAAGAGCAGTACTTC. Amino acids: CSAGTGGEEQYF.

In its sample, this clonotype was seen a few times. This CDR3 reads CASRPAGGSYNEQFF. The DNA of the CDR3 is TGTGCCAGCAGGCCCGCGGGGGGGTCCTACAATGAGCAGTTCTTC. The V and J genes are TRBV7-2 and TRBJ2-1, with TRBD2 matching over 9 bases. V lost 6 bases, J lost 1 base, and 4 bases stayed unmatched. Germline CDR1 and CDR2: SGHTA and FQGNSA. The CDR3 has 15 residues.

This clonotype was seen a single time. The J gene is TRBJ2-3, the V gene TRBV5-1, with D possibly matching TRBD1 (5 bases). This CDR3 comprises 13 residues. CDR1 SGHRS and CDR2 YFSETQ come from the germline V gene. V dropped 5 bases and J dropped 2 bases, with 9 bases sitting between them. CDR3 loop: CASRTDPTDTQYF. In nucleotides, the CDR3 is TGCGCCAGCAGGACAGACCCCACAGATACGCAGTATTTT.

The chain recombines TRBV28 with TRBJ2-5; possibly TRBD1 for D (5 bases). The CDR3 extends over 15 amino acids. Deletions cut 1 base from V and 7 bases from J, with 16 bases between. Germline CDR1 is MDHEN and CDR2 is SYDVKM. The CDR3 DNA follows: TGTGCCAGCAGTTTATCCGCTGGGGCCCGCGGGACCCAGTACTTC. Amino acids: CASSLSAGARGTQYF.

Comments on this clonotype: At one end, the junction sequence differs from germline, possibly due to a read error. This chain uses TRBV7-3 with TRBJ2-3; the D is unclear. The CDR3 spans 12 residues. Germline V gives CDR1 SGHTA, CDR2 FQGTGA. CDR3 region: CASSLFGDTLYF. The CDR3 nucleotides read TGTGCCAGCAGCTTATTCGGAGATACGCTGTATTTT.

This chain links TRBV19 with TRBJ1-5, with D unresolved. The V and J ends lost 7 bases and 7 bases respectively, with 17 bases between them. The CDR3 length is 14 residues. The germline V gene encodes CDR1 LNHDA and CDR2 SQIVND (reference sequence). The CDR3 here is CASNTPTLGQPQHF. The CDR3 nucleotides read TGTGCCAGTAACACCCCGACCCTAGGGCAGCCCCAGCATTTT.

This clonotype was detected only a few times. V and J are TRBV4-3 and TRBJ2-6; TRBD1 is a possible D gene (5 bases). The CDR3 contains 16 residues. V shed 0 bases and J shed 2 bases, with 8 bases lying between them. CDR1 and CDR2 (germline): LGHNA, YSLEER. This CDR3 is CASSQEQVAGANVLTF. The CDR3, as DNA: TGCGCCAGCAGCCAAGAACAGGTAGCTGGGGCCAACGTCCTGACTTTC.

V and J are TRBV5-6 and TRBJ1-2; possibly TRBD1 for D (5 bases). This CDR3 contains 12 residues. Trimming left V 3 bases short and J 8 bases short, with 11 bases between. From germline, CDR1 is SGHDT and CDR2 YYEEEE. The CDR3 is CASSSLGRGYTF. CDR3 sequence (DNA): TGTGCCAGCAGCTCTTTGGGACGAGGCTACACCTTC.

There are a few counts of this clonotype. The J gene is TRBJ1-2, the V gene TRBV7-2; 9 nucleotides agree with TRBD1. Looked up from germline, CDR1 is SGHTA and CDR2 is FQGNSA. With V trimmed by 6 bases and J by 1 base, 9 bases remained unmatched. The CDR3 consists of 16 residues. CDR3 region: CASSHPGQGYNYGYTF. The CDR3 DNA reads as TGTGCCAGCAGTCACCCGGGACAGGGATATAACTATGGCTACACCTTC.